This T cell receptor (beta chain) is drawn from a study of T cell responses to AZD1222 COVID-19 vaccine. The study's findings and limits: Sampled repertoires all dated from after the peak T cell response. Nearly half of unique spike-specific TCRs reportedly avoided B.1.351 and B.1.1.7 mutated regions.

Regarding this clone: Its target is unknown.

The data were produced by immunoSEQ multiplex PCR, yet TCRdb's version contains in-frame clones alone and is incomplete. The table lists over 120,000 clones, approximately 90% of them singletons. There are 13 residues in the CDR3. Trimming removed 6 bases from V and 5 bases from J, with 13 bases in between. The TCR sequence derives from an adult in good health. This sequence joins TRBV12-3 or TRBV12-4 and TRBJ1-1, with D maybe TRBD1 (6 bases). The material sequenced was peripheral blood, taken on day 0 of AZD1222 vaccination. The CDR3: CASRYRESTEAFF. CDR3 DNA: TGTGCCAGCAGATACAGGGAAAGTACTGAAGCTTTCTTT.